This paragraph reports one T cell receptor beta chain. CDR1 and CDR2 from the germline V gene are KGHDR and SFDVKD. CDR3 length: 14 residues. The ends lost 2 bases at V and 6 bases at J; junction bases unmatched: 1. The record originates from a study of T cell responses to AZD1222 COVID-19 vaccine. Assay used: immunoSEQ multiplex PCR; TCRdb lists only in-frame clones, some missing. Among approximately 150,000 clones listed, roughly 92% were seen once. Here the sequenced sample was peripheral blood, taken 28 days after the second AZD1222 dose. J is TRBJ1-1 and V is TRBV24-1, with 11 positions matching TRBD1. The TCR comes from an adult who received the AZD1222 COVID-19 vaccine. The CDR3 region has the DNA TGTGCCACCAGTGATTCGGGACAGGGGGCTGAAGCTTTCTTT. Amino acid sequence: CATSDSGQGAEAFF.